The clone carrying this T cell receptor (beta chain) was seen once. What it recognizes is unknown. The source of the sample is a study of T cells in Graves' hyperthyroidism and ophthalmopathy. Overall study findings and caveats: Peripheral blood also featured most of the thyroid clonotypes expanded above 0.001.

Amplified TCR beta CDR3 regions came from RNA transcripts. Primed by the HTBI set, a first-round RT-PCR was run on the TCR CDR3. Each CDR3 protein gets one entry after TCRdb re-called the multiplex PCR reads with MiXCR. The table shows a few hundred thousand distinct CDR3 sequences, with approximately 15% occurring only once. The V and J ends lost 3 bases and 0 bases, in that order; junction bases with no gene match: 2. Germline V gives CDR1 ENHRY, CDR2 SYGVKD. CDR3 length: 14 residues. Investigators excluded patients with uncontrolled infection, other autoimmune disease, pregnancy or lactation. The PBMCs studied were ones that came from about 10 ml fresh peripheral blood.

The sequenced material came from blood. The TCR comes from a woman under 40 with Graves' hyperthyroidism. The rearrangement joins TRBV10-3 to TRBJ2-7, with TRBD1 identical over 7 bases. The CDR3 nucleotides read TGTGCCATCAGTGAAGGGACAGACTCCTACGAGCAGTACTTC. Its protein product is CAISEGTDSYEQYF.